This passage covers 3 T cell receptor beta chains from one sample sequenced in a study of blood T cell repertoires in COVID-19. This table comes from immunoSEQ multiplex PCR, and its TCRdb copy is limited to in-frame clones, with some not included. The sample records some 50,000 clones, around 80% being singletons. The sequenced material came from peripheral blood. The receptor set was obtained from a man between 45 and 60 years old with acute or convalescent COVID-19.

This clone was observed a handful of times. The rearrangement links TRBV18 to TRBJ1-2; 7 nucleotides agree with TRBD1. The CDR3 runs to 17 residues. With 3 bases clipped from V and 5 bases from J, the junction kept 15 bases outside the gene matches. From germline, CDR1 is KGHSH and CDR2 LQKENI. Here the CDR3 reads CASSPEGANPLVYGYTF. The CDR3 nucleotides are TGTGCCAGCTCACCGGAGGGGGCGAATCCTCTGGTGTATGGCTACACCTTC.

The CDR3 here is CATNPGGGTEAFF. The CDR3 DNA reads as TGTGCCACCAATCCAGGGGGAGGCACTGAAGCTTTCTTT. The V call is TRBV18, the J call TRBJ1-1, with 7 bases fitting TRBD1. The trim removed 10 bases at V and 4 bases at J, leaving 9 bases unmatched. Germline V gene lookup returns CDR1 KGHSH and CDR2 LQKENI. The CDR3 runs 13 residues.

The J gene is TRBJ2-1, the V gene TRBV5-4; D is perhaps TRBD2 (6 bases). Per the germline V gene, CDR1 is SGHNT and CDR2 is YYREEE (reference sequence). This CDR3 is built from 15 residues. Trimming cost V 4 bases and J 4 bases, with 15 bases left between them. The CDR3 bases are TGTGCCAGCAGCCCCCCGGCTAGCGAGTACAATGAGCAGTTCTTC. Its protein is CASSPPASEYNEQFF.